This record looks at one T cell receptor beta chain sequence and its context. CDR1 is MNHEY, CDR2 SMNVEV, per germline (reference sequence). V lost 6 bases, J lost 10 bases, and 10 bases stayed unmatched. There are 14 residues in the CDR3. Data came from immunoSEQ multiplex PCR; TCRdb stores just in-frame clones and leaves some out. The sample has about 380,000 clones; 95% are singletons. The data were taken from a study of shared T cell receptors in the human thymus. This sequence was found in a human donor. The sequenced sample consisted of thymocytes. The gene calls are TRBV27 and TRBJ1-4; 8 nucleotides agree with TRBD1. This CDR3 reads CASRYRGWIGKLFF. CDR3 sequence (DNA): TGTGCCAGCAGATACAGGGGGTGGATTGGAAAACTGTTTTTT.